The 10 T cell receptor beta chains reported below all come from one sample, sequenced in a study of blood T cell repertoires in COVID-19. Sequencing used immunoSEQ multiplex PCR; TCRdb keeps in-frame clones, though not all of them. This table has 140,000 to 150,000 clones, 78% appearing once. Sequenced sample: PBMCs or T cells enriched from blood (not recorded which). The receptor set was obtained from a woman in her forties or fifties who had recovered from COVID-19.

The chain has TRBV9 and TRBJ1-4, with 7 bases aligning to TRBD1. The CDR3 sequence is 18 residues long. Unmatched junction bases numbered 15, after V lost 4 bases and J lost 3 bases. Germline values: CDR1 SGDLS, CDR2 YYNGEE. CDR3 residues: CASSIGQDNNGPNEKLFF. The DNA for the CDR3 is TGTGCCAGCAGCATAGGACAGGACAATAACGGTCCTAATGAAAAACTGTTTTTT.

The chain combines TRBV12-3 or TRBV12-4 with TRBJ1-2, with D possibly TRBD1 on 5 matching bases. CDR3 length: 13 amino acids. Trimming stripped 6 bases from V and 8 bases from J, with 16 bases between. The CDR3: CASRPWGLAGYTF. CDR3 DNA: TGTGCCAGCAGGCCCTGGGGCTTGGCCGGCTACACCTTC.

V is TRBV5-4 and J is TRBJ1-1; D is perhaps TRBD1 (6 bases). Trimming stripped 4 bases from V and 1 base from J, with 14 bases between. Per germline, CDR1 SGHNT and CDR2 YYREEE (reference sequence). The CDR3 consists of 15 residues. The CDR3 DNA reads as TGTGCCAGCAGCCCATCGACAGGTACGAACACTGAAGCTTTCTTT. It translates to CASSPSTGTNTEAFF.

V usage is TRBV6-4 and J usage is TRBJ2-3, with 9 positions matching TRBD2. V gave up 2 bases and J gave up 3 bases; unmatched junction bases: 6. Germline CDR1 and CDR2: MRHNA and SNTAGT. The CDR3 totals 16 residues. The CDR3 nucleotides read TGTGCCAGCAGTGACCGTAGCGGGGGAGGTACAGATACGCAGTATTTT. This sequence encodes CASSDRSGGGTDTQYF.

CDR3 sequence (DNA): TGTGCCAGCAGCTTAGGGGGGGGCTCTGGAAACACCATATATTTT. It is translated as CASSLGGGSGNTIYF. The chain combines TRBV13 with TRBJ1-3, with D possibly matching TRBD1 (5 bases). Trimming took 0 bases from V and 0 from J, leaving 6 bases between them. This CDR3 region has 15 residues. The germline CDR1 and CDR2 sequences are PRHDT and FYEKMQ (reference sequence).

The chain recombines TRBV6-5 with TRBJ1-1, with 7 bases that match TRBD1. In germline, CDR1 is MNHEY, CDR2 SVGAGI. Unmatched junction bases numbered 10, after V lost 7 bases and J lost 5 bases. The length of the CDR3 is 14 residues. The CDR3 nucleotides are TGTGCCAGCACCCCTGACAGGGTTCGAACTGAAGCTTTCTTT. Its translation is CASTPDRVRTEAFF.

The chain combines TRBV11-1 with TRBJ1-1; 8 bases agree with TRBD1. CDR3 size: 14 residues. Germline CDR1 SGHAT, CDR2 FQDESV (reference sequence). With 9 bases clipped from V and 5 bases from J, the junction kept 11 bases outside the gene matches. As DNA, the CDR3 is TGTGCCAGTTCGGCCTCGACAGGGGCAACTGAAGCTTTCTTT. Residues: CASSASTGATEAFF.

This sequence joins TRBV20-1 and TRBJ1-2; D is possibly TRBD1 (5 bases). CDR3 length: 14 amino acids. The V gene's germline CDR1 is DFQATT and CDR2 SNEGSKA (reference sequence). With 3 bases removed from V and 8 bases from J, the gap between germline ends came to 19 bases. The DNA for the CDR3 is TGCAGTGCTAGTGGGAGCAGGGCCCCCAGCGGCTACACCTTC. It specifies CSASGSRAPSGYTF.

This clone was recorded only once. The genes are TRBV9 and TRBJ1-4; the D is unclear. The CDR3 contains 15 residues. Germline V gene lookup returns CDR1 SGDLS and CDR2 YYNGEE. V shed 4 bases and J shed 0 bases, with 10 bases lying between them. CDR3 loop: CASSTDLATNEKLFF. CDR3 DNA: TGTGCCAGCAGCACAGACCTTGCAACTAATGAAAAACTGTTTTTT.

The V and J genes are TRBV7-2 and TRBJ2-7; a possible D gene is TRBD1 (5 bases). V was cut by 2 bases and J by 5 bases, with 22 bases left in between. The CDR3 has 17 residues. Germline-derived CDR1 and CDR2 are SGHTA and FQGNSA. The CDR3 DNA sequence: TGTGCCAGCAGCTTAATCGTTGGTATACGCAGGGCTGACGAGCAGTACGTC. Residues: CASSLIVGIRRADEQYV.